Following are 19 T cell receptor beta chains from one sample sequenced in a study of tumor-infiltrating lymphocytes in primary liver carcinoma. The template, about 500 ng total RNA, yielded TCR beta cDNA made with a constant-region primer. Sequencing libraries for TCR beta derived from three nested multiplex PCR rounds that used slightly modified ARM-PCR. PCR rounds one and two used TRBV1-TRBV30 forward primers with a C-beta reverse primer for roughly 9 cycles each. TCRdb re-called the multiplex PCR reads through MiXCR, storing one row per CDR3 protein. The sample lists about 74,000 distinct CDR3 sequences, roughly two thirds occurring once. Without any cell sorting, roughly 20-33 mg of bulk tissue yielded co-extracted RNA and DNA. Sequencing input: liver tumor tissue from sampling region 4. Sample subset: tumor region T4, right-lateral pole. These receptors all come from a man between 40 and 49 years old with primary liver carcinoma and hepatitis B virus infection.

This clonotype appeared a single time. Germline is not matched at one junction end, which may reflect a read error. The chain carries TRBV29-1 and TRBJ2-3, with D possibly being TRBD2 (5 bases). Looked up from germline, CDR1 is SQVTM and CDR2 is ANQGSEA. The CDR3 length is 12 residues. In nucleotides, the CDR3 is TGCAGCGTTGATCCGGACGGGGATACGCACTATTTT. This translates into CSVDPDGDTHYF.

Turning to this clonotype: One end of the junction does not line up with germline, which may come from a read error. The chain is built from TRBV11-2 and TRBJ2-7; 15 bases align to TRBD2. CDR1 SGHAT and CDR2 FQNNGV come from the germline V gene. The CDR3 runs 18 residues. CDR3 nucleotide sequence: TGTGTCAGCAGCTTATCAGTTGGACTAGCGGGAGGGAGGTACGAGCAGTACTTC. It specifies CVSSLSVGLAGGRYEQYF.

This clonotype showed up just a few times. This sequence may be a read error, since a much larger clone differs from it by one base. This CDR3 is missing its conserved last phenylalanine or tryptophan, likely due to a read error. CDR3 loop: CASSYSASLYNEQFL. In DNA, the CDR3 is TGTGCCAGCAGTTACTCTGCTAGCCTCTACAATGAGCAGTTCCTC. This chain joins TRBV6-5 and TRBJ2-1; the D gene is possibly TRBD2 (5 bases). Looked up from germline, CDR1 is MNHEY and CDR2 is SVGAGI. The ends were cut back, 0 bases at V and 3 bases at J, with 9 bases in the middle. This CDR3 contains 15 residues.

Comment on this clonotype: A much larger clone is a single base away; this may be a read error. The V and J genes are TRBV7-9 and TRBJ1-2; tentatively, D is TRBD1 (5 bases). This CDR3 has 14 residues. Germline CDR1 SEHNR, CDR2 FQNEAQ (reference sequence). V was clipped by 5 bases and J by 2 bases, with 12 bases between them. Here the CDR3 reads CASSRGGLNYGYTF. In DNA, the CDR3 is TGTGCCAGCAGCCGGGGCGGATTGAACTATGGCTACACCTTC. The full variable domain, in which reference TRBV7-9 and TRBJ1-2 provide the parts outside the CDR3, is DTGVSQNPRHKITKRGQNVTFRCDPISEHNRLYWYRQTLGQGPEFLTYFQNEAQLEKSRLLSDRFSAERPKGSFSTLEIQRTEQGDSAMYLCASSRGGLNYGYTFGSGTRLTVV.

The rearrangement links TRBV11-2 to TRBJ2-7; no clear D. CDR1 and CDR2 from the germline V gene are SGHAT and FQNNGV. Trimming removed 4 bases at V and 2 bases at J, with 15 bases between. This CDR3 is built from 15 residues. The CDR3 DNA follows: TGTGCCAGCAGCTCCTTGGTAGGATTACCCTACGAGCAGTACTTC. Translated: CASSSLVGLPYEQYF.

This clonotype appeared many times. The chain has TRBV6-6 and TRBJ2-7; 8 nucleotides align to TRBD2. CDR1 is MNHNY and CDR2 is SVGAGI in the germline V gene (reference sequence). V shed 7 bases and J 5 bases; nucleotides not matched to a gene: 7. The CDR3 has 13 amino acids. CDR3 nucleotides: TGTGCCAGCACTGACGGACTAGCCGACGAGCAGTACTTC. Amino acids: CASTDGLADEQYF.

On this clonotype itself: A single base separates this from a much larger clone, so it may be a read error. The chain couples TRBV5-1 to TRBJ2-1, with 9 bases fitting TRBD2. The germline V gene encodes CDR1 SGHRS and CDR2 YFSETQ. V shed 4 bases, J shed 2 bases, and the junction held 4 bases outside the gene matches. This CDR3 is built from 15 residues. The chain's CDR3 is CASSPIAGAYNEQFF. The CDR3 DNA reads TGCGCCAGCAGCCCTATAGCGGGGGCCTACAATGAGCAGTTCTTC.

The rearrangement joins TRBV29-1 to TRBJ2-7, with D perhaps matching TRBD2 (6 bases). Germline CDR1 reads SQVTM; CDR2 reads ANQGSEA. CDR3 length: 14 amino acids. V was clipped by 3 bases and J by 6 bases, with 18 bases between them. CDR3: CSVDRSNGSSEQYF. CDR3 bases: TGCAGCGTTGATCGCTCTAACGGGAGTAGCGAGCAGTACTTC.

With respect to this clonotype: A much larger clone differs from this one at a single base, so this may be a read error. This sequence joins TRBV28 and TRBJ2-7, with TRBD2 identical over 7 bases. The CDR3 is made up of 12 amino acids. V was pared by 4 bases and J by 12 bases, with 9 bases of the junction left unmatched. Germline V CDR1 and CDR2: MDHEN, SYDVKM. The CDR3 loop is CASSSLAGVRYF. The CDR3, as DNA: TGTGCCAGCAGTTCCCTGGCGGGAGTACGGTACTTC.

V is TRBV20-1 and J is TRBJ2-3; a weak D match, TRBD2 (7 bases). V shed 5 bases and J shed 2 bases, with 17 bases lying between them. The germline CDR1 and CDR2 sequences are DFQATT and SNEGSKA (reference sequence). The CDR3 is 15 amino acids. CDR3 region: CSADTAGANTDTQYF. The CDR3 DNA reads TGCAGTGCTGACACCGCGGGGGCAAACACAGATACGCAGTATTTT.

Concerning this clonotype: Since a much larger clone is just one base distant, this may be a read error. The rearrangement links TRBV28 to TRBJ2-3, with D perhaps matching TRBD1 (6 bases). CDR1 is MDHEN and CDR2 is SYDVKM in the germline V gene. With 10 bases removed from V and 2 bases from J, the gap between germline ends came to 16 bases. There are 14 residues in the CDR3. For the CDR3, the DNA is TGTGCCATTTCCGAGGGGACACACACAGATACGCAGTATTTT. As protein: CAISEGTHTDTQYF.

The CDR3 here is CASSDKGLCEQYF. In DNA form, the CDR3 reads TGTGCCAGCAGTGACAAGGGCCTCTGCGAGCAGTACTTC. V is TRBV6-1 and J is TRBJ2-7; no reliable D call. With 3 bases removed from V and 6 bases from J, the gap between germline ends came to 12 bases. The CDR3 is 13 amino acids. CDR1 is MNHNS and CDR2 is SASEGT in the germline V gene.

Concerning this clonotype itself: This likely comes from a read error, as the CDR3 has no conserved phenylalanine or tryptophan at its end. This chain links TRBV12-3 or TRBV12-4 with TRBJ2-2; TRBD1 aligns across 10 bases. The V segment lost 9 bases and the J segment 6 bases; nucleotides outside the gene matches: 13. The CDR3 totals 16 residues. Here the CDR3 DNA reads TGTGCCAGTAGCCCGGGACAGGGGAGAGGTCCCGGGGAGCTGTTTCTT. Protein sequence: CASSPGQGRGPGELFL.

The chain is built from TRBV20-1 and TRBJ1-1; no definite D call. Deletions cut 5 bases from V and 0 bases from J, with 13 bases between. The CDR3 totals 14 residues. Germline assignment: CDR1 DFQATT and CDR2 SNEGSKA (reference sequence). CDR3 sequence reads: CSAQETFMNTEAFF. CDR3 coding DNA: TGCAGTGCTCAAGAGACGTTCATGAACACTGAAGCTTTCTTT.

This chain joins TRBV28 and TRBJ1-1; D remains unclear. The V end was cut by 5 bases, the J end by 13 bases, with 14 bases between. Germline V gene sequence: CDR1 MDHEN, CDR2 SYDVKM. The CDR3 totals 11 residues. This chain's CDR3 is CASSLKLKNFF. The CDR3 bases are TGTGCCAGCAGTCTAAAACTAAAAAATTTCTTT.

A note on this clonotype: The junction shows a germline mismatch at one end, possibly a read error. The rearrangement joins TRBV12-3 or TRBV12-4 to TRBJ2-1; TRBD2 agrees at 10 bases. The CDR3 totals 17 residues. CDR3 sequence (DNA): TGTACCAGCACTTTAAGGGCTAGCGGGAGCTCCTACAATGAGGAGTTCTTC. Translation gives CTSTLRASGSSYNEEFF.

As concerns this clonotype: Germline is not matched at one junction end, which may reflect a read error. The chain's CDR3 is CANSRVGGRGFGTEAFF. CDR3 coding DNA: TGTGCCAACAGCCGAGTGGGGGGACGGGGGTTCGGCACTGAAGCTTTCTTT. This chain links TRBV11-2 with TRBJ1-1, with D maybe TRBD1 (5 bases). CDR3 length equals 17 residues. The germline V gene has CDR1 SGHAT and CDR2 FQNNGV.

This clonotype counts as medium-sized (0.01 to 0.1%). The chain uses TRBV11-2 and TRBJ1-2; D is unresolved. Trimming stripped 2 bases from V and 3 bases from J, with 13 bases between. The CDR3 runs to 15 residues. Per the germline V gene, CDR1 is SGHAT and CDR2 is FQNNGV. CDR3 sequence: CASSLLPDGDYGYTF. CDR3 nucleotides: TGTGCCAGCAGCTTACTCCCAGACGGCGACTATGGCTACACCTTC.

Of note for this clonotype: Mismatch with germline at one junction end may stem from a read error. V is TRBV24-1 and J is TRBJ1-4, with 9 positions matching TRBD1. Germline-derived CDR1 and CDR2 are KGHDR and SFDVKD. The CDR3 spans 15 residues. The CDR3 region is CATSDNRGRGEKPFF. In DNA form, the CDR3 reads TGTGCCACCAGTGATAACAGGGGGCGAGGGGAAAAACCGTTTTTT.